This T cell receptor beta chain was obtained from a study of T-cell reconstitution after alpha-beta-depleted transplantation in children. With regard to this clonotype: The antigen is unknown.

Germline values: CDR1 LGHNA, CDR2 YNFKEQ. The CDR3 is made up of 16 amino acids. The V end lost 0 bases, the J end lost 4 bases, and 15 bases lay between the germline ends. Overall study findings and caveats: There were some patients whose high TCRbeta diversity at day 60 came from surviving recipient T cells and thymic progenitors. Hyperexpanded clones declined; after one year, newly produced T cells mostly supplied diversity. Two months or so post-transplant, alpha-beta T cells reportedly derived from several hundred expanded graft clones.

During its preparation, the TCRbeta library received unique molecular identifiers. In TCRdb, the PCR reads were re-called with MiXCR into one record per CDR3 protein. The profile covers about 980,000 distinct CDR3 sequences, with less than 30% appearing a single time and roughly 28% taken by the ten largest. This TCR was sampled from a boy less than two years old who had a stem cell transplant for SCID, so the T cells may come from the graft donor. The chain combines TRBV4-2 with TRBJ1-1, with TRBD1 as a possible D gene (5 bases). The input for sequencing was PBMCs, mostly from graft donor cells, taken 360 days after TCRalphabeta/CD19-depleted stem cell transplant. The CDR3 region is CASSQDPAGRGTEAFF. DNA for the CDR3: TGTGCCAGCAGCCAAGATCCGGCAGGGAGAGGCACTGAAGCTTTCTTT.